A single sample gave rise to the 15 T cell receptor beta chains below, sequenced in a study of cytomegalovirus exposure and HLA in healthy donors. The primer mix had 60 Vbeta and 13 Jbeta primers. Only in-frame clones appear in the TCRdb table, and some are missing; sequencing was by immunoSEQ multiplex PCR. The sample shows around 130,000 clones, about 80% of them seen only once. Sequenced material: PBMCs. Receptors were obtained from a woman in her forties in good health and CMV-seronegative.

CDR3 residues: CASSLTGTHEQYF. The CDR3 DNA reads TGTGCCAGCAGCTTGACAGGGACCCACGAGCAGTACTTC. V is TRBV7-3 and J is TRBJ2-7, with 7 nucleotides matching TRBD1. The CDR3 consists of 13 residues. Germline trimming cut 3 bases from V and 5 bases from J; bases unmatched to any gene: 4. CDR1 SGHTA and CDR2 FQGTGA come from the germline V gene. Drawing the rest from reference TRBV7-3 and TRBJ2-7, the complete variable domain is GAGVSQTPSNKVTEKGKYVELRCDPISGHTALYWYRQSLGQGPEFLIYFQGTGAADDSGLPNDRFFAVRPEGSVSTLKIQRTERGDSAVYLCASSLTGTHEQYFGPGTRLTVT.

The chain recombines TRBV15 with TRBJ2-7; TRBD2 is a possible D gene (5 bases). The ends were cut back, 1 base at V and 0 bases at J, with 7 bases in the middle. The CDR3 has 14 amino acids. From germline, CDR1 is LNHNV and CDR2 YYDKDF (reference sequence). CDR3 coding DNA: TGTGCCACCAGCAGAGGGACTTTCTCCTACGAGCAGTACTTC. Amino acid sequence: CATSRGTFSYEQYF. The variable domain in full, completed from reference TRBV15 and TRBJ2-7, reads DAMVIQNPRYQVTQFGKPVTLSCSQTLNHNVMYWYQQKSSQAPKLLFHYYDKDFNNEADTPDNFQSRRPNTSFCFLDIRSPGLGDTAMYLCATSRGTFSYEQYFGPGTRLTVT.

This clone was detected a few times. This rearrangement joins TRBV11-3 to TRBJ2-3; D gene unclear. CDR1 is SGHNT, CDR2 YENEEA, per germline. The CDR3 contains 14 residues. Trimming took off 2 bases at V and 0 bases at J, with 6 bases between the two ends. The CDR3 nucleotides read TGTGCCAGCAGCTTAACAGCCAGCACAGATACGCAGTATTTT. Its protein product is CASSLTASTDTQYF.

The rearrangement links TRBV27 to TRBJ2-3, with TRBD2 matching 14 bases. The CDR3 length is 16 residues. With V trimmed by 3 bases and J by 5 bases, 4 bases remained unmatched. Germline V gives CDR1 MNHEY, CDR2 SMNVEV (reference sequence). The CDR3 nucleotides read TGTGCCAGCAGTTTCGGGACTAGCGGGAGTTTAGATACGCAGTATTTT. Its translation: CASSFGTSGSLDTQYF.

The chain links TRBV29-1 to TRBJ2-5; TRBD1 matches at 9 bases. The tail of the sequence fits TRBJ2-7 better, so the J call may be wrong. This CDR3 comprises 15 residues. CDR1 is SQVTM, CDR2 ANQGSEA, per germline. As DNA, the CDR3 is TGCAGCGCGAGATCCCGTAGACAGGGGGCCTACGAGCAGTACTTC. Translation gives CSARSRRQGAYEQYF.

The sample holds one count of this clone. The chain has TRBV13 and TRBJ2-7; 8 bases fit TRBD2. The CDR3 consists of 16 residues. Germline-derived CDR1 and CDR2 are PRHDT and FYEKMQ (reference sequence). V was clipped by 5 bases and J by 2 bases; unmatched bases: 11. CDR3 DNA sequence: TGTGCCAGCAGCCTCGGGCCGGGACTAGGGGCCTACGAGCAGTACTTC. This translates into CASSLGPGLGAYEQYF.

The V and J genes are TRBV13 and TRBJ2-7, with D tentatively TRBD1 or TRBD2 (5 bases each). Germline V gives CDR1 PRHDT, CDR2 FYEKMQ (reference sequence). V lost 4 bases to trimming and J lost 0 bases, with 13 bases between them. CDR3 length equals 15 residues. The CDR3, as DNA: TGTGCCAGCAGCTCAGGGACCGGAGGCTCCTACGAGCAGTACTTC. Its translation is CASSSGTGGSYEQYF.

This clone was recorded a few times. V and J are TRBV2 and TRBJ1-6; 8 bases line up with TRBD1. CDR3 length equals 15 residues. J gave up 6 bases and V 4 bases, and 5 bases lay outside the gene matches. CDR1 SNHLY and CDR2 FYNNEI come from the germline V gene. CDR3 DNA sequence: TGTGCCAGCAGTGGGGGGACAGGTGTTAATTCACCCCTCCACTTT. Translating gives CASSGGTGVNSPLHF. The variable domain in full, with the rest retrieved from reference TRBV2 and TRBJ1-6, is EPEVTQTPSHQVTQMGQEVILRCVPISNHLYFYWYRQILGQKVEFLVSFYNNEISEKSEIFDDQFSVERPDGSNFTLKIRSTKLEDSAMYFCASSGGTGVNSPLHFGNGTRLTVT.

The rearrangement uses TRBV6-1 and TRBJ2-3; D is uncertain. This CDR3 spans 12 amino acids. CDR1 is MNHNS and CDR2 is SASEGT in the germline V gene. Deletions cut 2 bases from V and 10 bases from J, with 10 bases between. CDR3 DNA: TGTGCCAGCAGTGAAAAGCAGGTGGCGCAGTATTTT. It yields the protein CASSEKQVAQYF.

Only one count was recorded for this clone. The rearrangement uses TRBV9 and TRBJ2-6, with D hard to call. The ends were cut back, 2 bases at V and 1 base at J, with 7 bases in the middle. The germline V gene encodes CDR1 SGDLS and CDR2 YYNGEE. The CDR3 has 15 residues. For the CDR3, the DNA is TGTGCCAGCAGCGTCCACCAGTCTGGGGCCAACGTCCTGACTTTC. This encodes CASSVHQSGANVLTF.

This clone was counted between two and nine times. The gene calls are TRBV5-6 and TRBJ1-4, with a tentative D call TRBD1 (6 bases). Germline CDR1 SGHDT, CDR2 YYEEEE. V gave up 0 bases and J gave up 0 bases, with 15 bases separating them. The CDR3 has 18 amino acids. In DNA form, the CDR3 reads TGTGCCAGCAGCTTGGAGGGGGTTGGACGGGCAACTAATGAAAAACTGTTTTTT. This translates into CASSLEGVGRATNEKLFF. Variable domain in full (rest from reference TRBV5-6 and TRBJ1-4): DAGVTQSPTHLIKTRGQQVTLRCSPKSGHDTVSWYQQALGQGPQFIFQYYEEEERQRGNFPDRFSGHQFPNYSSELNVNALLLGDSALYLCASSLEGVGRATNEKLFFGSGTQLSVL.

The CDR3 DNA sequence: TGCGCCAGCAGCCAAGCCTTAGCGGGGGTCCCCCACAATGAGCAGTTCTTC. Translated: CASSQALAGVPHNEQFF. This chain joins TRBV4-3 and TRBJ2-1, with 9 bases fitting TRBD2. The CDR3 sequence is 17 residues long. V was pared by 1 base and J by 5 bases, with 9 bases of the junction left unmatched. Germline V gene sequence: CDR1 LGHNA, CDR2 YSLEER.

The rearrangement uses TRBV7-9 and TRBJ2-7; the match to TRBD1 covers 7 bases. CDR1 is SEHNR, CDR2 FQNEAQ, per germline (reference sequence). The CDR3 loop spans 13 amino acids. Germline trimming cut 4 bases from V and 3 bases from J; bases unmatched to any gene: 3. DNA of the CDR3: TGTGCCAGCAGCTCCAGGGGGATCTACGAGCAGTACTTC. The encoded protein is CASSSRGIYEQYF. Full variable domain (outside the CDR3, taken from reference TRBV7-9 and TRBJ2-7): DTGVSQNPRHKITKRGQNVTFRCDPISEHNRLYWYRQTLGQGPEFLTYFQNEAQLEKSRLLSDRFSAERPKGSFSTLEIQRTEQGDSAMYLCASSSRGIYEQYFGPGTRLTVT.

This chain connects TRBV6-1 to TRBJ1-2, with a possible D match to TRBD1 (5 bases). The V gene lost 6 bases and the J gene lost 7 bases, with 12 bases spanning the gap. Looked up from germline, CDR1 is MNHNS and CDR2 is SASEGT. The CDR3 spans 12 residues. Here the CDR3 reads CASRFSGIGYTF. The DNA of the CDR3 is TGTGCCAGCAGATTCTCAGGGATTGGCTACACCTTC.

In this sample, this clone turned up a few times. The genes are TRBV2 and TRBJ2-7; TRBD1 aligns across 8 bases. V gave up 2 bases and J gave up 6 bases; unmatched junction bases: 6. Germline values: CDR1 SNHLY, CDR2 FYNNEI. There are 14 residues in the CDR3. CDR3 coding DNA: TGTGCCAGCAGTGAAAGTCAGGGGGCGGGCGAGCAGTACTTC. Protein: CASSESQGAGEQYF. Combining the CDR3 with reference TRBV2 and TRBJ2-7 gives the whole variable domain EPEVTQTPSHQVTQMGQEVILRCVPISNHLYFYWYRQILGQKVEFLVSFYNNEISEKSEIFDDQFSVERPDGSNFTLKIRSTKLEDSAMYFCASSESQGAGEQYFGPGTRLTVT.